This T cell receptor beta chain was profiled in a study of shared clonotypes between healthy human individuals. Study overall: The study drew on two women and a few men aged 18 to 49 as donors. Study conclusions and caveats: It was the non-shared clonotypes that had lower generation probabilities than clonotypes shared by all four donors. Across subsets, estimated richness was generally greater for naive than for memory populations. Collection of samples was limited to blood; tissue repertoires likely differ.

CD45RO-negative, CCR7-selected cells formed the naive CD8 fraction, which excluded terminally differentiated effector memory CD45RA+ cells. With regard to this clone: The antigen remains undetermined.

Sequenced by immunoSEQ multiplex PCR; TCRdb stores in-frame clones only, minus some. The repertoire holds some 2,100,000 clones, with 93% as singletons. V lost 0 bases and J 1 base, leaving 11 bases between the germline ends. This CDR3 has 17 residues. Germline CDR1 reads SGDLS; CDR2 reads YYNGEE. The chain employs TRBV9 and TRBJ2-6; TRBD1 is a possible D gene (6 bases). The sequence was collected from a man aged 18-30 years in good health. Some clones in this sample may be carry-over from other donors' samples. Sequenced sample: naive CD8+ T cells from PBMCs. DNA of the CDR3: TGTGCCAGCAGCGTAGTAGGGGGAGTGTCTGGGGCCAACGTCCTGACTTTC. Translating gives CASSVVGGVSGANVLTF.